The clone carrying this TCR beta chain was detected many times. The data originate from a study of spatial heterogeneity in lung cancer. Per the germline V gene, CDR1 is SGHRS and CDR2 is YFSETQ. Trimming removed 1 base from V and 4 bases from J; junction bases left unmatched: 10. The CDR3 has 18 amino acids. The sample's time point: sample taken at primary tumor resection. Without sorting, whole RNA was sequenced from tumor, nontumor lung or frozen PBMC. TCRdb independently ran MiXCR on the 5' RACE reads; one entry per CDR3 protein. The data hold 55,000 to 75,000 distinct CDR3 sequences, with roughly 8% observed a single time.

The clonotype originates from a female donor with early-stage non-small cell lung cancer. The rearrangement joins TRBV5-1 to TRBJ2-1, with 11 bases fitting TRBD2. Sequences were derived from PBMCs, sampled at surgery. As DNA, the CDR3 is TGCGCCAGCAGCTTGTCGTCGCCCGGGACTAGCGGATACAATGAGCAGTTCTTC. Translating it yields CASSLSSPGTSGYNEQFF.